These T cell receptor beta chains were read from a single sample in a study of shared T cell receptors in the human thymus. Assay: immunoSEQ multiplex PCR; the TCRdb copy retains only in-frame clones and omits some. The sample includes about 660,000 clones, approximately 90% of them seen just once. The data were also submitted as part of a second study, on human thymus T cells.

Sequenced material: thymocytes. Receptor source: a boy under three years old with a congenital heart defect. The CDR3 runs from the conserved cysteine through the conserved F or W. D genes are given only for firm matches. Expanded clones are given a class, and other clones once, few, many or no size at all.

v_call	j_call	clone_size	d_call	cdr3_aa	cdr3_nt
TRBV6-1	TRBJ1-5	.	TRBD1	CASNTDRALGQPQHF	TGTGCCAGCAACACGGACAGGGCTCTCGGTCAGCCCCAGCATTTT
TRBV4-1	TRBJ2-6	.	TRBD1	CASSRGQGSSKEANVLTF	TGCGCCAGCAGCCGGGGACAGGGGTCTTCCAAGGAGGCCAACGTCCTGACTTTC
TRBV29-1	TRBJ2-7	.	.	CSVEAGTYEQYF	TGCAGCGTTGAGGCAGGAACCTACGAGCAGTACTTC
TRBV28	TRBJ2-3	.	TRBD1	CASSLKPGTGEGNTQYF	TGTGCCAGCAGTTTAAAGCCCGGGACAGGGGAGGGTAATACGCAGTATTTT
TRBV5-1	TRBJ2-2	once	TRBD2	CASSLGGLAGGTGELFF	TGCGCCAGCAGCTTGGGGGGACTAGCGGGAGGCACCGGGGAGCTGTTTTTT
TRBV18	TRBJ2-7	.	TRBD1	CASSPTTGFHEQYF	TGTGCCAGCTCACCCACGACAGGGTTCCACGAGCAGTACTTC
TRBV12-5	TRBJ1-4	.	.	CASGFSAGVLEKLFF	TGTGCTAGTGGTTTTTCAGCGGGGGTACTTGAAAAACTGTTTTTT
TRBV14	TRBJ1-2	.	TRBD1	CASSQEPTGDHGYTF	TGTGCCAGCAGCCAAGAACCCACAGGGGACCATGGCTACACCTTC
TRBV7-3	TRBJ2-1	.	.	CASSLNTGKYNEQFF	TGTGCCAGCAGCTTAAATACGGGGAAGTACAATGAGCAGTTCTTC
TRBV6-1	TRBJ2-3	.	.	CASSEAPSTDTQYF	TGTGCCAGCAGTGAAGCTCCTAGCACAGATACGCAGTATTTT
TRBV6-1	TRBJ2-5	.	.	CARSTPSPVTQYF	TGTGCCCGGAGCACACCTTCCCCGGTGACCCAGTACTTC
TRBV18	TRBJ2-3	.	.	CASSRGDTQYF	TGTGCCAGCTCACGCGGAGATACGCAGTATTTT
TRBV11-3	TRBJ1-1	.	.	CASSPTTAPNTEAFF	TGTGCCAGCAGCCCAACAACCGCCCCAAACACTGAAGCTTTCTTT
TRBV27	TRBJ2-1	.	TRBD2	CASSFLSLLAGANNEQFF	TGTGCCAGCAGTTTCCTCAGCTTACTAGCGGGCGCGAACAATGAGCAGTTCTTC
TRBV15	TRBJ2-7	.	TRBD2	CATSTPRGGTSKNHEQYF	TGTGCCACCAGCACCCCAAGAGGGGGGACTAGTAAAAACCACGAGCAGTACTTC
TRBV10-1	TRBJ2-1	.	TRBD2	CASSESASGRKSYNEQFF	TGCGCCAGCAGTGAGTCGGCTAGCGGGAGGAAGTCCTACAATGAGCAGTTCTTC
TRBV14	TRBJ2-3	.	TRBD2	CASSQNGTSGRACTDTQYF	TGTGCCAGCAGCCAGAACGGGACTAGCGGGAGGGCCTGCACAGATACGCAGTATTTT
TRBV27	TRBJ2-1	.	.	CASSLGLGGNNEQFF	TGTGCCAGCAGTTTAGGTCTAGGGGGTAACAATGAGCAGTTCTTC
TRBV12-5	TRBJ1-4	once	.	CATTASNEKLFF	TGTGCTACAACAGCCTCGAATGAAAAACTGTTTTTT
TRBV2	TRBJ1-2	few	TRBD1	CASGGQGETNYGYTF	TGTGCCAGCGGGGGACAGGGGGAAACTAACTATGGCTACACCTTC
TRBV7-2	TRBJ2-1	once	.	CASSPKERAYEQFF	TGTGCCAGCAGCCCCAAGGAGAGGGCGTACGAGCAGTTCTTC
TRBV5-6	TRBJ1-1	.	.	CASSLANSITEAFF	TGTGCCAGCAGCTTGGCCAACAGTATCACTGAAGCTTTCTTT
TRBV5-1	TRBJ2-1	.	TRBD2	CASSQEGLAVNNEQFF	TGCGCCAGCAGTCAGGAGGGACTAGCAGTAAACAATGAGCAGTTCTTC
TRBV5-8	TRBJ2-7	.	.	CASSQTGYEQYF	TGTGCCAGCAGCCAGACAGGCTACGAGCAGTACTTC
TRBV27	TRBJ2-7	.	.	CASSLRAGQRYEQYF	TGTGCCAGCAGTTTAAGGGCCGGACAGCGCTACGAGCAGTACTTC
TRBV27	TRBJ2-1	.	TRBD2	CASSLRLAGTNEQFF	TGTGCCAGCAGTTTAAGACTAGCGGGGACCAATGAGCAGTTCTTC
TRBV5-1	TRBJ2-7	.	TRBD1	CASSPGQGETYEQYF	TGCGCCAGCAGCCCCGGACAGGGTGAAACCTACGAGCAGTACTTC